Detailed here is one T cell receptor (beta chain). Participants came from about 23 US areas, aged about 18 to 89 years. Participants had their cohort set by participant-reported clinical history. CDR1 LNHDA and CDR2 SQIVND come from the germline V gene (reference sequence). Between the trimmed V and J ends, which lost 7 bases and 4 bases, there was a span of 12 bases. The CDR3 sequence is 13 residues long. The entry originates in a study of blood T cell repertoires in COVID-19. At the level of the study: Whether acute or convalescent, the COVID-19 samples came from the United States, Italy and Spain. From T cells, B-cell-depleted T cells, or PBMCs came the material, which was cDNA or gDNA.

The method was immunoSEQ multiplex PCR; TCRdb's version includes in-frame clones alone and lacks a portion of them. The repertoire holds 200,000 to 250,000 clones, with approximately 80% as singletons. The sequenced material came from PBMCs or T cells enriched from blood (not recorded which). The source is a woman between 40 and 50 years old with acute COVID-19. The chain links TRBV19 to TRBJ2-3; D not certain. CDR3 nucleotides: TGTGCCAGTAAAAATAGCCGGCCAGATACGCAGTATTTT. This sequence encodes CASKNSRPDTQYF.